This TCR beta chain was observed in a study of a mutant IDH1 vaccine in newly diagnosed glioma. Study background: Scheduled for weeks 1, 3, 5, 7, 11, 15, 19 and 23, eight vaccinations were given to patients. Standard pretreatment was either radiotherapy, temozolomide, or, for most, radiochemotherapy with temozolomide. Treated patients were approximately 60% male, about 40% female, mean age 40.4 years.

The assay was immunoSEQ multiplex PCR, and TCRdb's table has in-frame clones only and misses some. The sample contains tens of thousands of clones, about 81% of which appear only once. Study outcomes and limitations: Apparently unrelated to pseudoprogression were changes in the top peripheral T cell clonotypes.

As for this clone: No antigen is known for it.

Documented time point: week 23, last vaccination. The vaccine gave 300 ug of a 20-mer mutant IDH1 peptide subcutaneously per dose. The clonotype originates from a middle-aged woman with glioma. Some clones in this sample may be carry-over from other donors' samples. The specimen comprised PBMCs, sampled from a glioma patient whose treatment included an IDH1 peptide vaccine.

CDR3 loop: CASSDVPGTGQDEQFF. In DNA, the CDR3 is TGTGCCAGCAGCGACGTTCCCGGGACAGGGCAGGATGAGCAGTTCTTC. The gene calls are TRBV9 and TRBJ2-1; 9 nucleotides align to TRBD1. V trimming: 3 bases; J trimming: 8 bases; junction bases outside the gene matches: 12. Germline V lookup: CDR1 SGDLS, CDR2 YYNGEE. The CDR3 contains 16 residues.